These 26 T cell receptor beta chains were sequenced from one sample in a study of blood T cell repertoires in COVID-19. Method: immunoSEQ multiplex PCR; TCRdb's copy keeps in-frame clones and lacks some. The sample records some 500,000 clones, around nine tenths being singletons. Sequenced sample: peripheral blood. The receptors originated from a woman in her forties or fifties with COVID-19, enrolled during active disease.

The chain recombines TRBV29-1 with TRBJ1-1; no firm D call. V was cut by 1 base and J by 2 bases, with 8 bases left in between. Germline CDR1 and CDR2: SQVTM and ANQGSEA. The CDR3 covers 13 residues. The CDR3 region has the DNA TGCAGCGTTGAAGTTGCGGCTAACACTGAAGCTTTCTTT. This codes for CSVEVAANTEAFF.

The genes are TRBV20-1 and TRBJ2-1; D is unresolved. The V gene lost 7 bases and the J gene lost 8 bases, with 12 bases spanning the gap. The CDR3 loop spans 11 amino acids. Germline V CDR1 and CDR2: DFQATT, SNEGSKA (reference sequence). CDR3 protein: CSVMSADEQFF. CDR3 nucleotide sequence: TGCAGTGTCATGAGCGCGGATGAGCAGTTCTTC.

On this clone itself: One end of the junction varies from germline; a read error may be responsible. The sample holds other DNA sequences that translate to the same CDR3. The CDR3 loop reads CASSEGGGDQPQHF. For the CDR3, the DNA is TGTGCCAGCAGCGAAGGAGGCGGGGACCAGCCCCAGCATTTT. The rearrangement joins TRBV6-1 to TRBJ1-5; D is possibly TRBD1 (5 bases). Germline V CDR1 and CDR2: MNHNS, SASEGT. The CDR3 has 14 residues.

The V and J genes are TRBV11-1 and TRBJ1-4; 8 bases align to TRBD1. Trimming at V came to 5 bases and at J to 6 bases, leaving 5 bases not matched to a gene. In germline, CDR1 is SGHAT, CDR2 FQDESV (reference sequence). The CDR3 covers 14 residues. For the CDR3, the DNA is TGTGCCAGCAGCGACAGGGGACGGGATGAAAAACTGTTTTTT. Encoded protein: CASSDRGRDEKLFF.

The chain carries TRBV30 and TRBJ2-7, with 9 bases matching TRBD1. The V gene's germline CDR1 is GTSNPN and CDR2 SVGIG (reference sequence). J was trimmed by 0 bases and V by 0 bases; bases with no gene match: 3. The CDR3 spans 15 residues. The CDR3, as DNA: TGTGCCTGGAGTGTACAGGGGGCCTCCTCCTACGAGCAGTACTTC. It encodes CAWSVQGASSYEQYF.

This chain connects TRBV5-5 to TRBJ2-2; 7 positions agree with TRBD1. CDR1 and CDR2 from the germline V gene are SGHKS and YYEKEE (reference sequence). The CDR3 loop spans 16 amino acids. J lost 0 bases, V lost 5 bases, and 7 bases had no gene match. The DNA for the CDR3 is TGTGCCAGCAGTCGGGACAGCTACGCGAACACCGGGGAGCTGTTTTTT. Translating it yields CASSRDSYANTGELFF.

J is TRBJ1-2 and V is TRBV12-5; D is undetermined. Germline V gene sequence: CDR1 LGHNT, CDR2 FRNRAP. The CDR3 runs to 12 residues. The V end was cut by 6 bases, the J end by 5 bases, with 10 bases between. The CDR3 loop is CASGLTGYGYTF. The CDR3 region has the DNA TGTGCTAGTGGCCTGACGGGATATGGCTACACCTTC.

The gene calls are TRBV2 and TRBJ2-7, with 7 bases aligning to TRBD2. V dropped 4 bases and J dropped 2; count of bases not matched to a gene: 8. Per the germline V gene, CDR1 is SNHLY and CDR2 is FYNNEI. CDR3 length equals 15 residues. The CDR3 bases are TGTGCCAGCAGTGTAGGAGTTCTAGCGGCCTACGAGCAGTACTTC. Its protein product is CASSVGVLAAYEQYF.

V usage is TRBV18 and J usage is TRBJ2-1; 9 bases line up with TRBD2. Trimming at V came to 1 base and at J to 8 bases, leaving 6 bases not matched to a gene. The V gene's germline CDR1 is KGHSH and CDR2 LQKENI. This CDR3 spans 15 amino acids. The CDR3 spells CASSPRGGGADEQFF. Written as DNA, the CDR3 is TGTGCCAGCTCACCACGGGGCGGGGGGGCCGATGAGCAGTTCTTC. The full variable domain, with the rest looked up from reference TRBV18 and TRBJ2-1, is NAGVMQNPRHLVRRRGQEARLRCSPMKGHSHVYWYRQLPEEGLKFMVYLQKENIIDESGMPKERFSAEFPKEGPSILRIQQVVRGDSAAYFCASSPRGGGADEQFFGPGTRLTVL.

The rearrangement links TRBV11-2 to TRBJ2-5; D may be TRBD1 (5 bases). Germline V lookup: CDR1 SGHAT, CDR2 FQNNGV. The CDR3 length is 13 residues. Trimming removed 7 bases from V and 1 base from J, with 10 bases in between. CDR3: CASKGAVQETQYF. The CDR3 coding sequence is TGTGCCAGCAAAGGGGCAGTCCAAGAGACCCAGTACTTC.

The chain employs TRBV3-1 (or the pseudogene TRBV3-2) and TRBJ2-2; a possible D gene is TRBD2 (6 bases). CDR1 is LGHDT, CDR2 YNNKEL, per germline (reference sequence). The CDR3 loop spans 15 amino acids. Trimming cost V 1 base and J 1 base, with 7 bases left between them. CDR3 bases: TGTGCCAGCAGCCAAGTGGGGGGGAACACCGGGGAGCTGTTTTTT. This encodes CASSQVGGNTGELFF.

The V and J genes are TRBV29-1 and TRBJ1-5; the D gene is possibly TRBD1 (5 bases). The V and J ends lost 7 bases and 7 bases respectively, with 17 bases between them. Germline CDR1 reads SQVTM; CDR2 reads ANQGSEA. This CDR3 spans 13 amino acids. The CDR3 sequence: CSASAGNSQPQHF. CDR3 DNA: TGCAGCGCCTCCGCAGGGAATAGCCAGCCCCAGCATTTT.

The J gene is TRBJ2-2, the V gene TRBV19; 8 bases are shared with TRBD1. This CDR3 contains 15 residues. Germline CDR1 LNHDA, CDR2 SQIVND (reference sequence). V was clipped by 4 bases and J by 5 bases; unmatched bases: 6. CDR3 in DNA: TGTGCCAGTAGTACCGGACAGGGTATTACCGGGGAGCTGTTTTTT. It specifies CASSTGQGITGELFF.

The chain employs TRBV5-4 and TRBJ2-5; D is unresolved. Trimming took off 0 bases at V and 7 bases at J, with 13 bases between the two ends. Germline V gene data show CDR1 as SGHNT and CDR2 as YYREEE (reference sequence). This CDR3 is built from 14 residues. CDR3 in DNA: TGTGCCAGCAGCTTGGACCTCCAAGCAGGGACCCAGTACTTC. This encodes CASSLDLQAGTQYF.

This chain links TRBV7-2 with TRBJ2-5, with 7 bases matching TRBD2. This CDR3 spans 14 amino acids. V lost 5 bases, J lost 4 bases, and 7 bases stayed unmatched. Germline V lookup: CDR1 SGHTA, CDR2 FQGNSA. CDR3 in amino acids: CASSKSGASETQYF. CDR3 nucleotide sequence: TGTGCCAGCAGCAAAAGCGGGGCATCAGAGACCCAGTACTTC.

The chain is built from TRBV2 and TRBJ2-3; D is perhaps TRBD1 (5 bases). V was clipped by 7 bases and J by 10 bases, with 15 bases between them. The CDR3 has 12 residues. Looked up from germline, CDR1 is SNHLY and CDR2 is FYNNEI. The CDR3 DNA reads as TGTGCCAGCACCAGGGCTGGCGATCCGCAGTATTTT. Translated: CASTRAGDPQYF.

The chain carries TRBV6-5 and TRBJ1-5; a weak D match, TRBD1 (6 bases). Trimming left V 8 bases short and J 6 bases short, with 20 bases between. CDR1 is MNHEY, CDR2 SVGAGI, per germline. This CDR3 is built from 15 residues. The CDR3 protein is CASLRTALTGQPQHF. The CDR3 DNA follows: TGTGCCAGCTTACGGACAGCCTTAACAGGTCAGCCCCAGCATTTT.

This chain connects TRBV7-9 to TRBJ1-4; 7 bases map to TRBD1. The length of the CDR3 is 16 residues. Germline lookup yields CDR1 SEHNR and CDR2 FQNEAQ (reference sequence). The J segment lost 0 bases and the V segment lost 5 bases, leaving 6 bases of the junction unmatched. The CDR3 loop is CASSRLTGATNEKLFF. CDR3 in DNA: TGTGCCAGCAGCCGATTAACAGGGGCAACTAATGAAAAACTGTTTTTT. Full variable domain (missing parts from reference TRBV7-9 and TRBJ1-4): DTGVSQNPRHKITKRGQNVTFRCDPISEHNRLYWYRQTLGQGPEFLTYFQNEAQLEKSRLLSDRFSAERPKGSFSTLEIQRTEQGDSAMYLCASSRLTGATNEKLFFGSGTQLSVL.

This clone was detected once. The chain joins TRBV2 to TRBJ2-3; no firm D call. Germline loops: CDR1 SNHLY, CDR2 FYNNEI. The germline V and J ends were trimmed by 8 bases and 6 bases, with 9 bases remaining between them. The CDR3 consists of 11 residues. The CDR3 nucleotides read TGTGCCAGCGACATTGGTGATACGCAGTATTTT. Its translation is CASDIGDTQYF.

The rearrangement uses TRBV5-1 and TRBJ1-2; D call uncertain. CDR3 length: 15 residues. Germline V lookup: CDR1 SGHRS, CDR2 YFSETQ. V was shortened by 4 bases and J by 0 bases, with 13 bases between the two germline ends. The CDR3 nucleotides are TGCGCCAGCAGCCCACCGGAGGCAACTAACTATGGCTACACCTTC. Protein sequence: CASSPPEATNYGYTF.

The chain carries TRBV7-9 and TRBJ2-7; possibly TRBD2 for D (7 bases). Trimming pared 1 base from V and 4 bases from J, leaving 14 bases between. The CDR3 is 15 amino acids. CDR1 is SEHNR and CDR2 is FQNEAQ in the germline V gene (reference sequence). DNA of the CDR3: TGTGCCAGCAGCTTAGGTCAGGGGAGGGCATACGAGCAGTACTTC. Translation: CASSLGQGRAYEQYF.

Only one count was recorded for this clone. This sequence joins TRBV9 and TRBJ1-3; a possible D gene is TRBD1 (6 bases). The CDR3 is 18 residues long. Deletions cut 3 bases from V and 0 bases from J, with 19 bases between. CDR1 SGDLS and CDR2 YYNGEE come from the germline V gene. DNA for the CDR3: TGTGCCAGCAGCGCGGGGGGAACAGGGCTACTCTCTGGAAACACCATATATTTT. The encoded protein is CASSAGGTGLLSGNTIYF.

The chain combines TRBV6-1 with TRBJ2-1; maybe TRBD2 (6 bases). There are 15 residues in the CDR3. Germline CDR1 and CDR2: MNHNS and SASEGT. Trimming took off 3 bases at V and 8 bases at J, with 17 bases between the two ends. The DNA of the CDR3 is TGTGCCAGCAGTGATCTAGCGAGAGAGTTCGATGAGCAGTTCTTC. Residues: CASSDLAREFDEQFF.

This rearrangement joins TRBV30 to TRBJ1-4, with a tentative D call TRBD1 (5 bases). Trimming stripped 4 bases from V and 8 bases from J, with 14 bases between. Per germline, CDR1 GTSNPN and CDR2 SVGIG (reference sequence). The length of the CDR3 is 13 residues. CDR3 region: CAWMGLGGEKLFF. CDR3 DNA: TGTGCCTGGATGGGACTGGGGGGGGAAAAACTGTTTTTT.

V is TRBV5-1 and J is TRBJ1-1; no firm D call. This CDR3 comprises 15 residues. The germline V and J ends were trimmed by 5 bases and 6 bases, with 20 bases remaining between them. Germline loops: CDR1 SGHRS, CDR2 YFSETQ. CDR3 sequence reads: CASSPAEGGVAEAFF. The CDR3 nucleotides read TGCGCCAGCAGTCCCGCTGAGGGTGGCGTCGCTGAAGCTTTCTTT.

This chain joins TRBV7-3 and TRBJ1-2, with TRBD1 matching 9 bases. This CDR3 comprises 12 residues. Germline assignment: CDR1 SGHTA and CDR2 FQGTGA. After removal of 6 bases from V and 11 bases from J, the junction contained 7 bases not matched to a gene. CDR3 nucleotides: TGTGCCAGCAGTTCAGGGACAGGGAGATACACCTTC. Translating it yields CASSSGTGRYTF. Complete variable domain (other parts from reference TRBV7-3 and TRBJ1-2): GAGVSQTPSNKVTEKGKYVELRCDPISGHTALYWYRQSLGQGPEFLIYFQGTGAADDSGLPNDRFFAVRPEGSVSTLKIQRTERGDSAVYLCASSSGTGRYTFGSGTRLTVV.